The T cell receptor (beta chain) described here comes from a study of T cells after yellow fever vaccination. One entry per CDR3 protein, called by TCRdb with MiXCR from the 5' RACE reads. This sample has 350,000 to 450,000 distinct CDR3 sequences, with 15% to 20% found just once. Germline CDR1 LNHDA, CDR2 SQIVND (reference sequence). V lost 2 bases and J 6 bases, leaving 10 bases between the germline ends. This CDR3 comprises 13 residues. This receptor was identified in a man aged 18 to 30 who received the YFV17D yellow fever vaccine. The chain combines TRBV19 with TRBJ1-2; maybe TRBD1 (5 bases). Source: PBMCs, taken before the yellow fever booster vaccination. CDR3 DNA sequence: TGTGCCAGTAGTATACAGGGCCCTCATGGCTACACCTTC. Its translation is CASSIQGPHGYTF.